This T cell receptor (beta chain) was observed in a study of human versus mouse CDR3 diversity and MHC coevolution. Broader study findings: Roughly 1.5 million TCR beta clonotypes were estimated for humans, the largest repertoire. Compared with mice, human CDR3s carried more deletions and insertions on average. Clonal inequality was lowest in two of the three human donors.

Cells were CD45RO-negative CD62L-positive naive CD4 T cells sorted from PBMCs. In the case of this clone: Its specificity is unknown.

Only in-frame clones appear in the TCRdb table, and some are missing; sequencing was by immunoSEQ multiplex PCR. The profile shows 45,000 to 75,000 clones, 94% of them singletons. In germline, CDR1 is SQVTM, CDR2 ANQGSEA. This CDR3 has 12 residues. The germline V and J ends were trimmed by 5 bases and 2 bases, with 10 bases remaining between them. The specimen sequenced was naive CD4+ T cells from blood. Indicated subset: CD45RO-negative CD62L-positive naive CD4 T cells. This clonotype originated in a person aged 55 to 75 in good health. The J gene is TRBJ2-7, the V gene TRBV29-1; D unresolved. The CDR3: CSVHNSPYEQYF. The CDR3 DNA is TGCAGCGTTCATAACAGCCCCTACGAGCAGTACTTC.